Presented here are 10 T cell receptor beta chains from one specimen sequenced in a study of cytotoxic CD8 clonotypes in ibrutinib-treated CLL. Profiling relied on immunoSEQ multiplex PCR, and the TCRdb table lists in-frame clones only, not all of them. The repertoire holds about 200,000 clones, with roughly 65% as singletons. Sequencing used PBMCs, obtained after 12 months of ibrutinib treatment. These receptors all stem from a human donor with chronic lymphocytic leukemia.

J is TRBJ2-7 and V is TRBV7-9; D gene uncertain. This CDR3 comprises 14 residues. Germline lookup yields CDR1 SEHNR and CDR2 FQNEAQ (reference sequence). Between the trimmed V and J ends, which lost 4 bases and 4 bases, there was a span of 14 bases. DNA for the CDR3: TGTGCCAGCAGCTCCCCCGAGGACCTTTACGAGCAGTACTTC. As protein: CASSSPEDLYEQYF. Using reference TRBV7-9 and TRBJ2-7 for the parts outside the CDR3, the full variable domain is DTGVSQNPRHKITKRGQNVTFRCDPISEHNRLYWYRQTLGQGPEFLTYFQNEAQLEKSRLLSDRFSAERPKGSFSTLEIQRTEQGDSAMYLCASSSPEDLYEQYFGPGTRLTVT.

CDR3 residues: CASKPRRTEGNEQFF. CDR3 in DNA: TGTGCCAGTAAGCCGAGAAGGACAGAGGGCAATGAGCAGTTCTTC. The chain employs TRBV19 and TRBJ2-1; tentative D call: TRBD1 (6 bases). The CDR3 totals 15 residues. The germline gives CDR1 LNHDA, CDR2 SQIVND (reference sequence). V lost 7 bases and J lost 6, with 19 bases in between.

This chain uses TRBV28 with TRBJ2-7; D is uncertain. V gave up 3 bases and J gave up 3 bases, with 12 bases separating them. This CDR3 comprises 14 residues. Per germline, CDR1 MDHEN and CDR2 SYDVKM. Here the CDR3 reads CASSFDPRYYEQYF. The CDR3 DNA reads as TGTGCCAGCAGTTTTGATCCCAGATACTACGAGCAGTACTTC.

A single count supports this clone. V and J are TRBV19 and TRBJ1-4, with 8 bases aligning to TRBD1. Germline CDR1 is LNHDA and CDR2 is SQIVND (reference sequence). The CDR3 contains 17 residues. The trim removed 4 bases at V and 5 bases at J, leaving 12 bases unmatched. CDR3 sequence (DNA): TGTGCCAGTAGTACTCTACAGGGGGTCTCACCGAATGAAAAACTGTTTTTT. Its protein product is CASSTLQGVSPNEKLFF.

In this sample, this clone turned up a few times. CDR3 nucleotide sequence: TGTGCCAGCAGCGTGGGACTAGCGGGAGAGACCCAGTACTTC. Protein product: CASSVGLAGETQYF. The chain has TRBV7-8 and TRBJ2-5, with TRBD2 identical over 12 bases. With V trimmed by 5 bases and J by 4 bases, 2 bases remained unmatched. CDR1 SGHVS and CDR2 FQNEAQ come from the germline V gene. The CDR3 covers 14 residues.

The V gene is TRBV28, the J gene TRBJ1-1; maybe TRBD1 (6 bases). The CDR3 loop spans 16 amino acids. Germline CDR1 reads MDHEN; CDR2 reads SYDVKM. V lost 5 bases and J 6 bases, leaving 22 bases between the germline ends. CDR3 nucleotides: TGTGCCAGCAGTCTGTGGGGGGGCACGGGTTTCGCTGAAGCTTTCTTT. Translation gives CASSLWGGTGFAEAFF.

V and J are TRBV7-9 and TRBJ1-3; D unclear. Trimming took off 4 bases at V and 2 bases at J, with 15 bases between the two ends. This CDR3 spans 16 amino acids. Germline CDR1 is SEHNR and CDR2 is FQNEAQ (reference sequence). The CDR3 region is CASSSQAIRTGNTIYF. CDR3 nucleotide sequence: TGTGCCAGCAGCTCGCAGGCCATTCGGACTGGAAACACCATATATTTT.

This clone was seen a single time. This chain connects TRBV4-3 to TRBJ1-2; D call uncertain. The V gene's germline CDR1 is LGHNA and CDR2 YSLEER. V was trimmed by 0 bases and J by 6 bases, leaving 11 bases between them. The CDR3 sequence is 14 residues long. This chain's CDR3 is CASSQDPRINGYTF. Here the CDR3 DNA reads TGCGCCAGCAGCCAAGATCCCAGAATTAATGGCTACACCTTC.

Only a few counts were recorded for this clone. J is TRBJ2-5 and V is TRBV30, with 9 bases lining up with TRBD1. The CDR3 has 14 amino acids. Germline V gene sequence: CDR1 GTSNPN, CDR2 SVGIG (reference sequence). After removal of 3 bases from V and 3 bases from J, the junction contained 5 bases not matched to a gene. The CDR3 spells CAWSAGTGKETQYF. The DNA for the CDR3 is TGTGCCTGGAGCGCAGGGACAGGGAAAGAGACCCAGTACTTC.

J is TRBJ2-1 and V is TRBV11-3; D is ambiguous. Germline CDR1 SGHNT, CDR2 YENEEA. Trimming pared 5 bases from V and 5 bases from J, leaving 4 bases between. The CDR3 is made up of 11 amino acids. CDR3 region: CASSRNNEQFF. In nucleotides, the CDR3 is TGTGCCAGCAGCCGTAACAATGAGCAGTTCTTC.